A single sample is the source of the 10 T cell receptor beta chains below, sequenced in a study of CD8 T cells in Susac syndrome. An input of roughly 0.5 to 1 ug of RNA was subjected to reverse transcription using random hexamers. MiXCR, applied by TCRdb to the immunoSEQ multiplex PCR reads, yields one record per CDR3 protein. The sample lists about 73,000 distinct CDR3 sequences; about 94% were seen once. Input material: CD8+ T cells from PBMCs. Receptors originate from a human donor with multiple sclerosis.

V and J are TRBV29-1 and TRBJ1-1, with TRBD1 as a possible D gene (5 bases). Trimming pared 6 bases from V and 7 bases from J, leaving 15 bases between. The CDR3 runs 12 residues. Germline V gene data show CDR1 as SQVTM and CDR2 as ANQGSEA. The CDR3 loop is CSVRGWTGEAFF. Written as DNA, the CDR3 is TGCAGCGTCCGGGGGTGGACGGGTGAAGCTTTCTTT.

The chain carries TRBV7-9 and TRBJ1-1; D is undetermined. This CDR3 region has 14 residues. Germline CDR1 is SEHNR and CDR2 is FQNEAQ (reference sequence). The V and J ends lost 1 base and 1 base respectively, with 7 bases between them. The CDR3 coding sequence is TGTGCCAGCAGCTTAGGACACACGAACACTGAAGCTTTCTTT. Translation gives CASSLGHTNTEAFF.

J is TRBJ2-7 and V is TRBV20-1; D is unclear. The CDR3 runs to 15 residues. V lost 6 bases and J lost 6, with 24 bases in between. Per germline, CDR1 DFQATT and CDR2 SNEGSKA (reference sequence). CDR3 nucleotide sequence: TGCAGTGCGCGACGCGGCCCCACCCGACCTTCCGAGCAGTACTTC. It encodes CSARRGPTRPSEQYF.

V usage is TRBV3-1 and J usage is TRBJ2-5, with D perhaps TRBD2 (6 bases). In germline, CDR1 is LGHDT, CDR2 YNNKEL (reference sequence). This CDR3 contains 14 residues. Trimming stripped 6 bases from V and 5 bases from J, with 16 bases between. CDR3 protein: CASRHRDWEETQYF. The CDR3 bases are TGTGCCAGCAGACACCGGGACTGGGAGGAGACCCAGTACTTC.

The CDR3 here is CASNRQNGLGTEAFF. CDR3 in DNA: TGCGCCAGCAACCGACAAAACGGGTTGGGAACTGAAGCTTTCTTT. V and J are TRBV4-1 and TRBJ1-1; D is uncertain. CDR1 MGHRA and CDR2 YSYEKL come from the germline V gene. The ends were cut back, 7 bases at V and 5 bases at J, with 20 bases in the middle. The CDR3 totals 15 residues.

The rearrangement links TRBV6-1 to TRBJ1-5, with no clear D. The CDR3 runs to 14 residues. Trimming took 2 bases from V and 7 from J, leaving 12 bases between them. Germline V gene data show CDR1 as MNHNS and CDR2 as SASEGT. Here the CDR3 reads CASSEIGLHQPQHF. Here the CDR3 DNA reads TGTGCCAGCAGTGAAATAGGGTTGCACCAGCCCCAGCATTTT.

J is TRBJ2-5 and V is TRBV4-2, with D perhaps TRBD2 (5 bases). The CDR3 extends over 16 amino acids. CDR1 is LGHNA and CDR2 is YNFKEQ in the germline V gene. Deletions cut 0 bases from V and 5 bases from J, with 16 bases between. The CDR3 sequence: CASSQEEGGNKETQYF. CDR3 in DNA: TGTGCCAGCAGCCAAGAAGAGGGCGGTAATAAGGAGACCCAGTACTTC.

The genes are TRBV9 and TRBJ2-7, with TRBD1 matching over 10 bases. Trimming at V came to 3 bases and at J to 0 bases, leaving 3 bases not matched to a gene. This CDR3 contains 15 residues. Germline V CDR1 and CDR2: SGDLS, YYNGEE. The CDR3 here is CASSAGTGASYEQYF. The CDR3 DNA reads as TGTGCCAGCAGCGCCGGGACAGGGGCCTCCTACGAGCAGTACTTC.

CDR3 bases: TGTGCCAGCAGTCCGACGGGACTGATACGAGAGACCCAGTACTTC. Its translation: CASSPTGLIRETQYF. The chain links TRBV27 to TRBJ2-5, with a possible D match to TRBD2 (6 bases). Germline CDR1 reads MNHEY; CDR2 reads SMNVEV (reference sequence). V was pared by 5 bases and J by 4 bases, with 17 bases between. The CDR3 has 15 residues.

The chain joins TRBV7-9 to TRBJ2-7; 10 bases agree with TRBD2. From germline, CDR1 is SEHNR and CDR2 FQNEAQ (reference sequence). Trimming at V came to 1 base and at J to 4 bases, leaving 4 bases not matched to a gene. The CDR3 runs 15 residues. CDR3 region: CASSLVGLAEYEQYF. The CDR3 coding sequence is TGTGCCAGCAGCTTAGTCGGACTAGCGGAGTACGAGCAGTACTTC.